A selection of T cell receptor beta chains follows, all from one sample in a study of Graves' ophthalmopathy and Graves' hyperthyroidism. TCRdb re-analysed the multiplex PCR reads in MiXCR, keeping a single row per CDR3 protein. The sample contains about 210,000 distinct CDR3 sequences, approximately 29% of which appear only once. Sequenced: peripheral blood. Receptors were obtained from a man in his forties or fifties with Graves' ophthalmopathy. Each CDR3 is given with its conserved first and last residue. D genes are given only for firm matches. A clone size is listed for some rows: how often the clone was seen (once, few, many), or a class if it is expanded.

D gene,J gene,V gene,clone size,CDR3 DNA,CDR3 protein
.,TRBJ2-4,TRBV29-1,many,TGCAGCGTACGCCCGGCTACAGAAAACATTCAGTACTTC,CSVRPATENIQYF
TRBD2,TRBJ2-2,TRBV20-1,many,TGCAGTGCTAGAGCCTTAGCGGGAGGAGAAAGCGGGGAGCTGTTTTTT,CSARALAGGESGELFF
.,TRBJ1-5,TRBV6-5,.,TGTGCCAGCAGTTACTCGGGGTATCGGCAGCCCCAGCATTTT,CASSYSGYRQPQHF
.,TRBJ2-5,TRBV7-2,few,TGTGCCAGCAGCACGGGACATTTAGAGACCCAGTACTTC,CASSTGHLETQYF
TRBD1,TRBJ1-2,TRBV7-2,.,TGTGCCAGCAGCTTCTCCGGGGACAGGGGGCGCGGCGTAGGCGGCTACACCTTC,CASSFSGDRGRGVGGYTF
TRBD1,TRBJ1-2,TRBV6-2/TRBV6-3,many,TGTGCCAGCAGTTACCTCCCGGACAGGGGTAATGGCTACACCTTC,CASSYLPDRGNGYTF
.,TRBJ1-1,TRBV7-8,many,TGTGCCAGCAGCTTATATTCGAGGGAGAACACTGAAGCTTTCTTT,CASSLYSRENTEAFF
.,TRBJ1-1,TRBV6-5,.,TGTGCCAGCAGTTACTCGAGAGAGGGTGAAGCTTTCTTT,CASSYSREGEAFF
.,TRBJ1-1,TRBV20-1,many,TGCAGTGCTAGCCCGAGGGGAGAAGCTTTCTTT,CSASPRGEAFF
TRBD1,TRBJ1-5,TRBV19,many,TGTGCCAGTAGTATTCCGGGCAGGGGGCCGTATAGCAATCAGCCCCAGCATTTT,CASSIPGRGPYSNQPQHF
TRBD1,TRBJ2-6,TRBV2,many,TGTGCCAGCATCAGGGGGTCAGGCGTAGGGGCCAACGTCCTGACTTTC,CASIRGSGVGANVLTF
.,TRBJ2-7,TRBV6-2/TRBV6-3,.,TGTGCCAGCAGTTACTCCACTACGGGCGGAAATTACGAGCAGTACTTC,CASSYSTTGGNYEQYF
TRBD1,TRBJ2-7,TRBV11-2,.,TGTGCCAGCAGCCCGAGGGACAGCCCGAAGGGCTACGAGCAGTACTTC,CASSPRDSPKGYEQYF
TRBD1,TRBJ2-4,TRBV6-2/TRBV6-3,many,TGTGCCAGCAGCTCGACAGGGGATCTCCACCAAAACATTCAGTACTTC,CASSSTGDLHQNIQYF
TRBD2,TRBJ2-5,TRBV6-5,many,TGTGCCAGCAGTTGGGCTAGCGGGAGGGGAGAAGAGACCCAGTACTTC,CASSWASGRGEETQYF
.,TRBJ2-5,TRBV7-6,many,TGTGCCAGCAGCTTAGTACTTCTGGAGACCCAGTACTTC,CASSLVLLETQYF
TRBD1,TRBJ2-5,TRBV6-5,many,TGTGCCAGCAGAGTGGGACAGGGGGCAGAGACCCAGTACTTC,CASRVGQGAETQYF
.,TRBJ2-7,TRBV11-2,many,TGTGCCAGCAGCCGTCCCGGCGAGCAGTACTTC,CASSRPGEQYF
.,TRBJ2-7,TRBV6-2/TRBV6-3,.,TGTGCCAGCAGTGCTCTCTCCACCTACGAGCAGTACTTC,CASSALSTYEQYF
TRBD1,TRBJ1-5,TRBV12-3/TRBV12-4,many,TGTGCCAGCAGTTTAGCGCGACAGGGCTATCAGCCCCAGCATTTT,CASSLARQGYQPQHF
.,TRBJ1-1,TRBV16,.,TGTGCCAGCAGCCAACTAGGGGACACTGAAGCTTTCTTT,CASSQLGDTEAFF
TRBD1,TRBJ2-2,TRBV5-1,many,TGCGCCAGCAGCTTCGAGACAGGGTGGACCGGGGAGCTGTTTTTT,CASSFETGWTGELFF
TRBD1,TRBJ1-2,TRBV25-1,few,TGTGCCAGCAGTGACCGGGACAGGACCTATGGCTACACCTTC,CASSDRDRTYGYTF
TRBD2,TRBJ2-2,TRBV20-1,many,TGCAGTGCTAGAGACCGGGGACTAGCGGGAGGAGGGAATGCCGGGGAGCTGTTTTTT,CSARDRGLAGGGNAGELFF
TRBD2,TRBJ2-7,TRBV19,.,TGTGCCAGCGGACTAGCGGGGACCCGGAGCTACGAGCAGTACTTC,CASGLAGTRSYEQYF
.,TRBJ1-5,TRBV6-2/TRBV6-3,.,TGTGCCAGCAGATCCGGGACACTTAATAGCAATCAGCCCCAGCATTTT,CASRSGTLNSNQPQHF
.,TRBJ2-7,TRBV7-8,many,TGTGCCAGCAGCTTGGCTGGCGCCTACGAGCAGTACTTC,CASSLAGAYEQYF
.,TRBJ2-3,TRBV7-9,many,TGTGCCAGCACGACGGGGACCTCTAGCACAGATACGCAGTATTTT,CASTTGTSSTDTQYF
.,TRBJ2-7,TRBV6-5,.,TGTGCCAGCAGTTACGTTGGGCAGGGAACAGGGGAGCAGTACTTC,CASSYVGQGTGEQYF
.,TRBJ2-7,TRBV6-1,few,TGTGCCAGCAGTGAGGCGACTAGAAAGCGATACGAGCAGTACTTC,CASSEATRKRYEQYF
TRBD1,TRBJ1-2,TRBV27,.,TGTGCCAGCAGTCCCCGGGACAGTGGGTCCAATTACTATGGCTACACCTTC,CASSPRDSGSNYYGYTF
TRBD2,TRBJ2-7,TRBV6-1,few,TGTGCCAGCCAGGGAGGGGTCGGGACTAGCAACGAGCAGTACTTC,CASQGGVGTSNEQYF
TRBD1,TRBJ2-4,TRBV20-1,many,TGCAGTGCTAGGACAGGGGTTTTCGGCAAAAACATTCAGTACTTC,CSARTGVFGKNIQYF
TRBD2,TRBJ2-7,TRBV6-2/TRBV6-3,many,TGTGCAGCGACTAGCTCTAACGGGCAGTACTTC,CAATSSNGQYF
TRBD1,TRBJ1-2,TRBV6-5,many,TGTGCCAGCAGCCCTAGACAGGGCCCATCCGGCTACACCTTC,CASSPRQGPSGYTF
.,TRBJ2-5,TRBV29-1,many,TGCAGCGTTGATAACCATTGGGGGACCCAGTACTTC,CSVDNHWGTQYF
TRBD1,TRBJ1-2,TRBV19,many,TGTGCCGTAAAGAGACAGGGGGCGCCTGGCTACACCTTC,CAVKRQGAPGYTF
.,TRBJ2-7,TRBV4-3,many,TGCGCCAGCAGCCCTAGGCGGTACGCCTACGAGCAGTACTTC,CASSPRRYAYEQYF
.,TRBJ2-7,TRBV5-1,.,TGCGCCAGCAGCTTGCCGGGACCTAAAGGTTCCTACGAGCAGTACTTC,CASSLPGPKGSYEQYF
.,TRBJ1-1,TRBV7-2,.,TGTGCCAGCAGCTTAGATCGGCCTGAAGCTTTCTTT,CASSLDRPEAFF
.,TRBJ2-4,TRBV2,many,TGTGCCAGCAGGGAGCCCTTGGCGGGGAAAAACATTCAGTACTTC,CASREPLAGKNIQYF
TRBD2,TRBJ2-7,TRBV12-3/TRBV12-4,.,TGTGCCAGCAGTTTAAGACCCCTTACTAGCGGGGCCGCGGGGGAGCAGTACTTC,CASSLRPLTSGAAGEQYF
.,TRBJ1-5,TRBV30,.,TGTGCCTGGAGCCGTAGCAATCAGCCCCAGCATTTT,CAWSRSNQPQHF
.,TRBJ2-2,TRBV6-4,many,TGTGCCAGCAACCGAGGAAGGGGGGCCGGGGAGCTGTTTTTT,CASNRGRGAGELFF
TRBD1,TRBJ1-6,TRBV27,.,TGTGCCAGCAGTCCTACCCGGACAGGGGGTTCACCCCTCCACTTT,CASSPTRTGGSPLHF
.,TRBJ1-2,TRBV20-1,.,TGCAGTGCTAGAGATGGGCAGGGAGTACACTATGGCTACACCTTC,CSARDGQGVHYGYTF
.,TRBJ2-7,TRBV4-1,many,TGCGCCAGCAGCCAAATCAGGGACTACGAGCAGTACTTC,CASSQIRDYEQYF
TRBD2,TRBJ2-2,TRBV7-3,many,TGTGCCAGCAGCCCAAGGAGCCCGGGACTAGCGGGAGACACCGGGGAGCTGTTTTTT,CASSPRSPGLAGDTGELFF
TRBD1,TRBJ1-5,TRBV6-2/TRBV6-3,.,TGTGCCAGTAGCGGGCAGGGGGCGAGTGGCAATCAGCCCCAGCATTTT,CASSGQGASGNQPQHF